The following is a TCR beta chain sequence with its context. By its share of the sample, this clone is medium-sized (0.01 to 0.1%). Its antigen is currently not known. Per-nucleotide qualities are absent, and no much larger clonotype sits a single base away. Each donor gave one peripheral blood draw, approximately 120 mL on average, collected into heparinised tubes. A BD FACSAria II was used to sort naive, central memory, regulatory and stem cell-like memory CD4+ T cells with a panel that included CD45RO, CCR7, CD25, CD127, CD95 and CD27. Every sorted population had a purity above 95%. Right away, PBMCs were isolated by Lymphoprep density gradient centrifugation and were stained directly, with no culture step. So that batch effects would be minimized, each experiment stained and sorted samples in pairs, pairing one healthy donor with one patient. The entry originates in a study of beta chain features in type 1 diabetes (dated 2018 in TCRdb). About the full investigation: Patients and healthy donors did not differ in mean age, gender distribution, total cell number or subset yield. A total of roughly 100 million sorted cells were examined across all samples, and the number of cells per subset was strongly correlated with RNA yield. The study compared the TCRB repertoires of sorted circulating CD4+ T cell subsets in recently diagnosed type 1 diabetes patients with those in matched healthy donors. Regulatory and stem cell-like memory subsets were obtained from only 8 patients and roughly 8 healthy donors, while naive and central memory subsets were obtained from all 30 or so donors.

In the germline V gene (reference sequence), CDR1 corresponds to GTSNPN and CDR2 to SVGIG. The cysteine opens and the phenylalanine closes a CDR3 of 14 amino acids. The DNA shown is the 42-base CDR3, in frame from base 1. V is trimmed back by 2 bases and J by 3 bases, and the junction contains 2 bases that no gene match accounts for. Paper-wide results and their limitations: The naive, central memory and regulatory TCRB repertoires appeared to resemble one another more closely among patients than among healthy donors. Because cDNA was sequenced instead of genomic DNA, activated cells with high expression could be over-represented, although the groups did not differ in activation or CD3 levels. At VDJ recombination sites, type 1 diabetes patients had fewer insertions and more deleted nucleotides, which implies abnormalities in thymic rearrangement. Shorter templates might have been favored by PCR, but patient and control samples were amplified and corrected together, so both groups would have been affected equally by any skew. Only small numbers of individuals were included in the HLA sub-analyses, which left unresolved whether HLA type had any influence on TCRB rearrangement. A moderate but significant shortening of TCRB CDR3 length was observed in type 1 diabetes patients in all four CD4+ subsets.

The entire isolated RNA was reverse transcribed using the High Capacity cDNA Reverse Transcription Kit, and thus expressed TCRB transcripts were sequenced. Naive, central memory and regulatory T cell samples underwent deep immunoSEQ sequencing, averaging about 3.57 million total reads per sample. Sorted cells were lysed in RLT buffer and RNA was extracted with DNase-treated RNeasy Micro or Mini kits, depending on cell number. Each cell subset was processed on its own to prevent cross-contamination, while patient and healthy donor samples were processed together. The immunoSEQ multiplex PCR was used to amplify TCRB sequences from cDNA, yielding 87-bp fragments that span the CDR3 region. Amplicons were sequenced on the Illumina HiSeq platform. The published analysis was carried out like this. Synthetic template baselines were used to correct PCR bias computationally, reads within Hamming distance 2 were collapsed together, and singletons that could not be merged were discarded. Reads were aligned to IMGT to assign V, D and J genes, CDR3 length, and insertions or deletions at six rearrangement sites. Within each subset, clonotype counts were normalized to the number of sorted cells before true diversity and Gini coefficients were calculated with the tcR R package. Repertoire sharing was quantified using the overlap coefficient calculated on TCRB nucleotide sequences. TCRdb re-hosts the immuneACCESS table, in-frame sequences only. Its copies lack some clones; in the studies checked, an unresolved V gene accounts for under half of them, and the cause for the rest is not known. That table furnishes V, J and clone size, whereas the DNA furnished D and trimming. The sample has about 180,000 clones on record, about an eighth of them singletons. The top ten constitute about 0.58% of the sample.

This TCR derives from a woman under 30 in good health. The chain uses TRBV30 and TRBJ2-3; a stretch of 10 junction bases matches TRBD2. The sample was central memory CD4+ T cells from blood. The sequenced DNA: TGTGCCTGGAGTCCGGGACTAGCGACAGATACGCAGTATTTT. Its protein is CAWSPGLATDTQYF.